The 25 T cell receptor beta chains below all came from one sample that was sequenced in a study of OX40 agonist ivuxolimab in advanced cancers. The protocol was immunoSEQ multiplex PCR, while the TCRdb copy is restricted to in-frame clones and leaves out a portion. The sample has roughly 87,000 clones, under 95% seen once. Sequences were derived from CD4+ or CD8+ T cells sorted from blood, sampled in a trial of the OX40 agonist ivuxolimab. These receptors were collected from an adult with an advanced solid tumor such as melanoma, head and neck, liver or kidney cancer.

The CDR3 sequence is CASSQRTGGEKETQYF. The DNA of the CDR3 is TGTGCCAGCAGCCAACGGACAGGGGGCGAGAAAGAGACCCAGTACTTC. J is TRBJ2-5 and V is TRBV7-9; 11 nucleotides match TRBD1. This CDR3 region has 16 residues. V lost 5 bases, J lost 3 bases, and 8 bases stayed unmatched. Germline values: CDR1 SEHNR, CDR2 FQNEAQ (reference sequence).

V usage is TRBV10-3 and J usage is TRBJ2-5; 8 positions agree with TRBD2. The J segment lost 2 bases and the V segment lost 4 bases, leaving 3 bases of the junction unmatched. CDR1 is ENHRY, CDR2 SYGVKD, per germline. The CDR3 spans 14 residues. The CDR3 spells CAISGAGDQETQYF. CDR3 sequence (DNA): TGTGCCATCAGTGGAGCGGGGGATCAAGAGACCCAGTACTTC.

V usage is TRBV7-2 and J usage is TRBJ1-4, with 7 bases matching TRBD1. The germline gives CDR1 SGHTA, CDR2 FQGNSA. V gave up 1 base and J gave up 5 bases; unmatched junction bases: 7. This CDR3 is 16 amino acids long. The CDR3 DNA reads TGTGCCAGCAGCTTAGTTCAGGGGGTGTTAAATGAAAAACTGTTTTTT. Its translation: CASSLVQGVLNEKLFF.

V usage is TRBV5-8 and J usage is TRBJ2-3, with D possibly being TRBD1 or TRBD2 (6 bases each). Germline V lookup: CDR1 SGHTS, CDR2 YDEGEE. The CDR3 is made up of 14 amino acids. Trimming stripped 4 bases from V and 4 bases from J, with 13 bases between. Here the CDR3 reads CASSGGLFADTQYF. In DNA form, the CDR3 reads TGTGCCAGCAGCGGGGGGCTTTTCGCAGATACGCAGTATTTT.

The rearrangement uses TRBV5-1 and TRBJ2-5; D not resolved. V lost 2 bases and J 3 bases, leaving 17 bases between the germline ends. This CDR3 is built from 16 residues. Germline CDR1 and CDR2: SGHRS and YFSETQ. As DNA, the CDR3 is TGCGCCAGCAGCTTTGGGCAGGTAGCCCTTGAAGAGACCCAGTACTTC. This sequence encodes CASSFGQVALEETQYF.

V usage is TRBV28 and J usage is TRBJ2-7; D perhaps matches TRBD1 (6 bases). Germline-derived CDR1 and CDR2 are MDHEN and SYDVKM. V shed 9 bases and J shed 10 bases, with 25 bases lying between them. CDR3 length equals 14 residues. CDR3: CASYPDRAASGQYF. The CDR3 nucleotides read TGTGCCAGTTATCCGGACAGAGCCGCTTCGGGACAGTACTTC.

The V gene is TRBV7-9, the J gene TRBJ2-3; tentatively, D is TRBD1 or TRBD2 (5 bases each). The CDR3 runs 16 residues. V was pared by 5 bases and J by 2 bases, with 17 bases between. CDR1 SEHNR and CDR2 FQNEAQ come from the germline V gene (reference sequence). The CDR3 protein is CASSIAQGGHTDTQYF. CDR3 coding DNA: TGTGCCAGCAGCATCGCCCAGGGCGGGCACACAGATACGCAGTATTTT. The full variable domain, rest sourced from reference TRBV7-9 and TRBJ2-3, is DTGVSQNPRHKITKRGQNVTFRCDPISEHNRLYWYRQTLGQGPEFLTYFQNEAQLEKSRLLSDRFSAERPKGSFSTLEIQRTEQGDSAMYLCASSIAQGGHTDTQYFGPGTRLTVL.

The chain is built from TRBV7-2 and TRBJ2-3; TRBD1 is a possible D gene (6 bases). Germline-derived CDR1 and CDR2 are SGHTA and FQGNSA. This CDR3 has 17 amino acids. V lost 5 bases to trimming and J lost 7 bases, with 25 bases between them. The CDR3 here is CASSLPPGAGVGNTQYF. The DNA for the CDR3 is TGTGCCAGCAGCCTACCCCCAGGGGCCGGGGTCGGCAATACGCAGTATTTT.

This clone was recorded only once. This chain joins TRBV9 and TRBJ2-5; TRBD1 is a possible D gene (5 bases). This CDR3 comprises 16 residues. Germline CDR1 and CDR2: SGDLS and YYNGEE. The V end lost 0 bases, the J end lost 4 bases, and 16 bases lay between the germline ends. The CDR3 is CASSVATDIQGETQYF. The CDR3 DNA sequence: TGTGCCAGCAGCGTAGCAACGGACATCCAGGGAGAGACCCAGTACTTC.

V and J are TRBV10-3 and TRBJ2-7; either TRBD1 or TRBD2 may fit D (6 bases each). Trimming took off 11 bases at V and 6 bases at J, with 20 bases between the two ends. The V gene's germline CDR1 is ENHRY and CDR2 SYGVKD. This CDR3 has 13 amino acids. The CDR3 loop is CAVSRGEFGEQYF. The CDR3 region has the DNA TGTGCCGTATCTAGGGGGGAGTTCGGCGAGCAGTACTTC.

In its sample, this clone was seen once. J is TRBJ1-1 and V is TRBV6-1, with 9 bases identical to TRBD1. Per the germline V gene, CDR1 is MNHNS and CDR2 is SASEGT. J lost 10 bases, V lost 0 bases, and 15 bases had no gene match. CDR3 size: 17 residues. The CDR3 DNA is TGTGCCAGCAGTGAAGCTTTCGGGACAGGGAGCGTGCGGGGAGCTTTCTTT. It translates to CASSEAFGTGSVRGAFF.

The chain recombines TRBV7-2 with TRBJ2-7, with TRBD1 matching over 7 bases. Germline loops: CDR1 SGHTA, CDR2 FQGNSA. The V and J ends lost 5 bases and 4 bases, in that order; junction bases with no gene match: 8. CDR3 length: 14 amino acids. The CDR3 nucleotides read TGTGCCAGCAGCACCCGACAGGGTGTGTACGAGCAGTACTTC. Its protein is CASSTRQGVYEQYF.

CDR3 nucleotides: TGTGCCAGTACCCCAGGGGGCAGGCTCACTGAAGCTTTCTTT. Protein product: CASTPGGRLTEAFF. The chain joins TRBV19 to TRBJ1-1, with 8 bases that match TRBD1. Trimming took 7 bases from V and 4 from J; bases not matched to a gene: 8. Germline V gene sequence: CDR1 LNHDA, CDR2 SQIVND (reference sequence). This CDR3 comprises 14 residues.

V is TRBV10-3 and J is TRBJ2-1, with 12 nucleotides matching TRBD1. The CDR3 extends over 17 amino acids. Per germline, CDR1 ENHRY and CDR2 SYGVKD. V was pared by 5 bases and J by 8 bases, with 13 bases of the junction left unmatched. CDR3 coding DNA: TGTGCCATCAGTCCTCTGGGGACAGGGGGCTTCGTGTATGAGCAGTTCTTC. Residues: CAISPLGTGGFVYEQFF.

This clone showed up just a few times. The chain recombines TRBV7-9 with TRBJ2-7; TRBD2 matches at 10 bases. The germline CDR1 and CDR2 sequences are SEHNR and FQNEAQ (reference sequence). The CDR3 has 17 amino acids. The V gene end was trimmed by 1 base and the J gene end by 2 bases; junction bases not matched to a gene: 8. The CDR3 sequence is CASSLGILAGDTYEQYF. The DNA of the CDR3 is TGTGCCAGCAGCTTAGGGATTCTAGCGGGAGATACCTACGAGCAGTACTTC.

The gene calls are TRBV5-1 and TRBJ2-7, with a weak D call TRBD1 (6 bases). The germline CDR1 and CDR2 sequences are SGHRS and YFSETQ. V was trimmed by 0 bases and J by 2 bases, leaving 15 bases between them. The CDR3 sequence is 16 residues long. The DNA for the CDR3 is TGCGCCAGCAGCTTGGAGGTGGCAGGGGCCGCCTACGAGCAGTACTTC. It specifies CASSLEVAGAAYEQYF.

The CDR3 region is CASIATRAFNQPQHF. CDR3 nucleotides: TGTGCCAGCATAGCAACCAGAGCCTTTAATCAGCCCCAGCATTTT. The chain employs TRBV28 and TRBJ1-5; the D is unclear. The V and J ends lost 7 bases and 4 bases respectively, with 17 bases between them. CDR1 is MDHEN and CDR2 is SYDVKM in the germline V gene. The CDR3 is 15 amino acids.

This chain uses TRBV5-6 with TRBJ1-2; TRBD1 is a possible D gene (5 bases). The CDR3 sequence is 12 residues long. The germline CDR1 and CDR2 sequences are SGHDT and YYEEEE. V lost 7 bases and J 8 bases, leaving 15 bases between the germline ends. This CDR3 reads CASSPAGRGYTF. For the CDR3, the DNA is TGTGCCAGCTCCCCCGCAGGGCGCGGCTACACCTTC.

The chain is built from TRBV7-9 and TRBJ1-1; TRBD1 matches 8 bases. Germline assignment: CDR1 SEHNR and CDR2 FQNEAQ (reference sequence). V lost 4 bases to trimming and J lost 1 base; unmatched junction nucleotides: 5. CDR3 length equals 15 residues. The CDR3 reads CASSWDRTSNTEAFF. CDR3 sequence (DNA): TGTGCCAGCAGCTGGGACAGGACTTCGAACACTGAAGCTTTCTTT.

The chain couples TRBV2 to TRBJ2-5, with no clear D. Germline V lookup: CDR1 SNHLY, CDR2 FYNNEI. This CDR3 contains 17 residues. V lost 3 bases to trimming and J lost 1 base, with 18 bases between them. The CDR3 bases are TGTGCCAGCAGTGAGTTCGTGGGGTTAGGCGGCCAAGAGACCCAGTACTTC. This sequence encodes CASSEFVGLGGQETQYF.

In its sample, this clone was seen once. J is TRBJ2-1 and V is TRBV27; D unclear. Germline CDR1 MNHEY, CDR2 SMNVEV (reference sequence). Deletions cut 3 bases from V and 7 bases from J, with 4 bases between. There are 11 residues in the CDR3. For the CDR3, the DNA is TGTGCCAGCAGTTTCAGGAATGAGCAGTTCTTC. Protein: CASSFRNEQFF.

Comment on this clone: Other nucleotide sequences from this sample produce the same CDR3. CDR3 nucleotide sequence: TGTGCCAGCAGCCTAACAGGGCGCACTGAAGCTTTCTTT. As protein: CASSLTGRTEAFF. The rearrangement links TRBV7-2 to TRBJ1-1; a weak D match, TRBD1 (6 bases). The CDR3 runs to 13 residues. The V and J ends lost 5 bases and 4 bases respectively, with 11 bases between them. CDR1 and CDR2 (germline): SGHTA, FQGNSA.

Here the CDR3 reads CAWSLLDDTQYF. Here the CDR3 DNA reads TGTGCCTGGAGTTTACTAGATGATACGCAGTATTTT. This chain uses TRBV30 with TRBJ2-3, with D perhaps TRBD2 (5 bases). The ends were cut back, 2 bases at V and 6 bases at J, with 9 bases in the middle. The CDR3 is 12 amino acids. Germline CDR1 and CDR2: GTSNPN and SVGIG (reference sequence).

DNA for the CDR3: TGTGCCAGCAGTTCGACGGGAACTCATACGCAGTATTTT. Protein sequence: CASSSTGTHTQYF. The chain joins TRBV27 to TRBJ2-3, with D tentatively TRBD2 (5 bases). The CDR3 has 13 amino acids. Germline-derived CDR1 and CDR2 are MNHEY and SMNVEV (reference sequence). Trimming stripped 4 bases from V and 7 bases from J, with 12 bases between.

The gene calls are TRBV7-2 and TRBJ2-7, with 8 bases lining up with TRBD2. The CDR3 runs 15 residues. CDR1 and CDR2 (germline): SGHTA, FQGNSA. The junction had 7 bases not matched to a gene; V was cut back by 4 bases and J by 2 bases. The CDR3 reads CASSYSGRGAYEQYF. The CDR3 DNA reads as TGTGCCAGCAGCTACAGCGGGAGAGGGGCCTACGAGCAGTACTTC. The full variable domain, rest sourced from reference TRBV7-2 and TRBJ2-7, is GAGVSQSPSNKVTEKGKDVELRCDPISGHTALYWYRQSLGQGLEFLIYFQGNSAPDKSGLPSDRFSAERTGGSVSTLTIQRTQQEDSAVYLCASSYSGRGAYEQYFGPGTRLTVT.